This T cell receptor beta chain was recorded in a study of human T cells and chemical hapten exposure. Study information: The study traced per-sample TCR yield variation mainly to small differences in pooled library volumes.

This clonotype was counted at least ten times. Individual cDNA molecules received unique molecular identifiers in the library. One entry per CDR3 protein results from TCRdb running MiXCR on the RACE reads. The sample holds 65,000 to 95,000 distinct CDR3 sequences, roughly 7.9% seen once. Stated time point: healthy volunteer bleed at 6 weeks. The authors extracted total RNA from unfractionated whole blood. The V end lost 3 bases, the J end lost 1 base, and 9 bases lay between the germline ends. The CDR3 is 14 amino acids. Per germline, CDR1 KGHSH and CDR2 LQKENI. The rearrangement joins TRBV18 to TRBJ1-1; no clear D gene. Sequencing was done on a sample of whole blood. This receptor was taken from a female donor in good health. Some clones in this sample may be carry-over from other donors' samples. Written as DNA, the CDR3 is TGTGCCAGCTCACCGTCGACCCAGAACACTGAAGCTTTCTTT. This translates into CASSPSTQNTEAFF.